The TCR beta chain under discussion was sequenced for a study of technical replicates of blood from a few donors. The ends lost 5 bases at V and 9 bases at J; junction bases unmatched: 3. The CDR3 has 13 residues. The germline gives CDR1 MNHEY, CDR2 SMNVEV (reference sequence). The method was immunoSEQ multiplex PCR; TCRdb's version includes in-frame clones alone and lacks a portion of them. This table has approximately 70,000 clones, about 92% appearing once. The receptor was isolated from a human donor in good health. V is TRBV27 and J is TRBJ2-1; the match to TRBD1 covers 11 bases. The source material was T cells isolated from PBMCs. CDR3 residues: CASSIGTGGEQFF. CDR3 sequence (DNA): TGTGCCAGCAGTATAGGGACAGGGGGTGAGCAGTTCTTC.